This TCR beta chain was identified during a study of technical replicates of blood from a few donors. Per germline, CDR1 GTSNPN and CDR2 SVGIG (reference sequence). Trimming took off 2 bases at V and 4 bases at J, with 14 bases between the two ends. The CDR3 loop spans 14 amino acids. Data came from immunoSEQ multiplex PCR; TCRdb stores just in-frame clones and leaves some out. The sample includes around 100,000 clones, just over 95% of them seen just once. This sequence was found in a human donor in good health. This sequence joins TRBV30 and TRBJ1-2; maybe TRBD1 (5 bases). The sample consisted of T cells isolated from PBMCs. CDR3 sequence reads: CAWSLDMDPYGYTF. CDR3 DNA sequence: TGTGCCTGGAGTTTGGACATGGACCCCTATGGCTACACCTTC.